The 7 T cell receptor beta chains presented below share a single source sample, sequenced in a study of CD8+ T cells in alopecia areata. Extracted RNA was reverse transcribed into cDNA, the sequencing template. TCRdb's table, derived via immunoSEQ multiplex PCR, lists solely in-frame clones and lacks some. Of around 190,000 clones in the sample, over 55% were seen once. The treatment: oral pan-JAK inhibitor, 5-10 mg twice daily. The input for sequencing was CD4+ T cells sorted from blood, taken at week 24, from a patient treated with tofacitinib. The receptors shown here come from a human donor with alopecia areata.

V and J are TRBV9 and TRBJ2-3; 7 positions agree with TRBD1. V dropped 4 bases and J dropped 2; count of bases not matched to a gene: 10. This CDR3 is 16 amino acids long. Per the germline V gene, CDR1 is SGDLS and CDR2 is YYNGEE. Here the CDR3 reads CASSLPGTANTDTQYF. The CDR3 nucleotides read TGTGCCAGCAGCCTTCCCGGGACAGCGAACACAGATACGCAGTATTTT.

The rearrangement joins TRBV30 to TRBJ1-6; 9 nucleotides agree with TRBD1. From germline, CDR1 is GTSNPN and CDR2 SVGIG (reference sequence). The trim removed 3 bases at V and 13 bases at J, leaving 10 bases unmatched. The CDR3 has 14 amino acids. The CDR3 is CAWRPDRGPRPLHF. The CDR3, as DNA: TGTGCCTGGAGACCGGACAGGGGTCCGCGGCCCCTCCACTTT.

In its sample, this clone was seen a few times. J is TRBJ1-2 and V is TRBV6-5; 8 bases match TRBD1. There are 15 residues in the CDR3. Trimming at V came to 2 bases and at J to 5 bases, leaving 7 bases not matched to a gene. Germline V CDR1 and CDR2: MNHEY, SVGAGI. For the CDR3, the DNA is TGTGCCAGCAGTTACGTCTCCGGGACAGGATATGGCTACACCTTC. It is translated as CASSYVSGTGYGYTF.

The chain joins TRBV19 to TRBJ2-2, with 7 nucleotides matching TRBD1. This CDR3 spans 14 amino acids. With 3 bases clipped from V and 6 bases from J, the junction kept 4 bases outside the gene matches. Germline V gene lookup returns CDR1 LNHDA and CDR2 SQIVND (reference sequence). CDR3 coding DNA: TGTGCCAGTAGTATGACAGGGTCTGCCGGGGAGCTGTTTTTT. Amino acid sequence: CASSMTGSAGELFF.

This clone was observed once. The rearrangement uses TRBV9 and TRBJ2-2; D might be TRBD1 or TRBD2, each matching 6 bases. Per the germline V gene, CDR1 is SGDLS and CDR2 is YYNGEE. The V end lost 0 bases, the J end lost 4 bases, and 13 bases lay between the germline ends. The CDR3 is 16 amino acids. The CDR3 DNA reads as TGTGCCAGCAGCGTAGCTACAGGAGGGGGCACCGGGGAGCTGTTTTTT. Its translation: CASSVATGGGTGELFF.

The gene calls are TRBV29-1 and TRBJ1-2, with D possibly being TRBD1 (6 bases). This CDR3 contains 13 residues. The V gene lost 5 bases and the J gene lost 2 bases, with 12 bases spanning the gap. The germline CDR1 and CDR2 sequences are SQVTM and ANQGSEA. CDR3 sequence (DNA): TGCAGCGTTTTGAGGGACAAAAACTATGGCTACACCTTC. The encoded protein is CSVLRDKNYGYTF. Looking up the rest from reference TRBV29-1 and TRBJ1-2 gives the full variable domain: SAVISQKPSRDICQRGTSLTIQCQVDSQVTMMFWYRQQPGQSLTLIATANQGSEATYESGFVIDKFPISRPNLTFSTLTVSNMSPEDSSIYLCSVLRDKNYGYTFGSGTRLTVV.

CDR3 residues: CASSDIGQGNSPLHF. CDR3 bases: TGCGCCAGCAGCGATATAGGACAGGGTAATTCACCCCTCCACTTT. This chain uses TRBV5-1 with TRBJ1-6; 8 positions agree with TRBD1. The J segment lost 6 bases and the V segment lost 4 bases, leaving 6 bases of the junction unmatched. Looked up from germline, CDR1 is SGHRS and CDR2 is YFSETQ. This CDR3 spans 15 amino acids.